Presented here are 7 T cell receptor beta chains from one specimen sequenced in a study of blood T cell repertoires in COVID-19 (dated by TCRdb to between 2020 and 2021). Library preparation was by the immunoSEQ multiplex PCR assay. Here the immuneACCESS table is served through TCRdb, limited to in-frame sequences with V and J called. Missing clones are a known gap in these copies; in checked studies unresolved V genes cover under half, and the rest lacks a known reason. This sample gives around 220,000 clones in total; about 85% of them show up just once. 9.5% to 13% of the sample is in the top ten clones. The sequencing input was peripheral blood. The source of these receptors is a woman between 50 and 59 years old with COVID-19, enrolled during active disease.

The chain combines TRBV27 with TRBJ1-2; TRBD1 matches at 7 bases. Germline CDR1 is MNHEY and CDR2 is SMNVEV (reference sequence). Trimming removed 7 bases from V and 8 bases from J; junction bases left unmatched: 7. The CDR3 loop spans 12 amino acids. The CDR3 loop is CASTNPGGGYTF. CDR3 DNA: TGTGCCAGCACTAACCCAGGGGGAGGCTACACCTTC.

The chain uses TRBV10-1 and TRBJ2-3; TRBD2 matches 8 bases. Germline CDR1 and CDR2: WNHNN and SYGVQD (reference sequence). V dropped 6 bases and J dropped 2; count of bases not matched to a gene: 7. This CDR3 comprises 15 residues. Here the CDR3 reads CASRETSGPTDTQYF. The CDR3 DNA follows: TGCGCCAGCAGGGAAACTAGCGGACCCACAGATACGCAGTATTTT.

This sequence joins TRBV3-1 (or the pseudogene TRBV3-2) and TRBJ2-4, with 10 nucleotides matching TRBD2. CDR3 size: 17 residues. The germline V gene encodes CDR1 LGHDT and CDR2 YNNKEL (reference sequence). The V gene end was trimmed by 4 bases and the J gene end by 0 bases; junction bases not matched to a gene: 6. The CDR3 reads CASSRTSGDPAKNIQYF. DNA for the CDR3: TGTGCCAGCAGCCGCACTAGCGGGGACCCAGCCAAAAACATTCAGTACTTC.

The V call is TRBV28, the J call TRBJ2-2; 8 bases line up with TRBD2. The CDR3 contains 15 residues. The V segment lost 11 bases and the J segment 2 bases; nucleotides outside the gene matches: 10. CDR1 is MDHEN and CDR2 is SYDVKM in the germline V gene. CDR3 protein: CAVPSGGRNTGELFF. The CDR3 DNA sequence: TGTGCCGTTCCCAGCGGGGGCCGAAACACCGGGGAGCTGTTTTTT.

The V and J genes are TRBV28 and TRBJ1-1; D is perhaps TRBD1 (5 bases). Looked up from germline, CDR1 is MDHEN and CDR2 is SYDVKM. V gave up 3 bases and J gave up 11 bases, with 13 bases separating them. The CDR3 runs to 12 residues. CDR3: CASSLNRLRAFF. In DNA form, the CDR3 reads TGTGCCAGCAGTTTGAACAGGCTGAGGGCTTTCTTT.

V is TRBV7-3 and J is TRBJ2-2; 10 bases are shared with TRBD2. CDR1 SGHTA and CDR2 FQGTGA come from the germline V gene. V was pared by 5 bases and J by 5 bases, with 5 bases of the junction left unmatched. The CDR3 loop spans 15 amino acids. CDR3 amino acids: CASSIGLAVTGELFF. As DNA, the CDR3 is TGTGCCAGCAGCATCGGACTAGCGGTGACCGGGGAGCTGTTTTTT.

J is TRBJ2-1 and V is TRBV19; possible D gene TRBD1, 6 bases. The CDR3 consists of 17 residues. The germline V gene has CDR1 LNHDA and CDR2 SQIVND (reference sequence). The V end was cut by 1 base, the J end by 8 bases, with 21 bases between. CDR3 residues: CASSIASPPDRYDEQFF. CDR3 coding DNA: TGTGCCAGTAGTATAGCCTCCCCGCCGGACAGATACGATGAGCAGTTCTTC.